The rows below give T cell receptor beta chains drawn from one sample of a study of T cells in Graves' hyperthyroidism and ophthalmopathy. TCRdb re-called the multiplex PCR reads through MiXCR, storing one row per CDR3 protein. The table includes about 690,000 distinct CDR3 sequences, roughly 17% detected once. The sequenced sample consisted of blood. All receptors come from a man aged 50 to 60 with Graves' hyperthyroidism. Each CDR3 is given with its conserved first and last residue. Each record gives: J gene, V gene, D gene, clone size, CDR3 protein, CDR3 DNA. D genes are given only for firm matches. The size of a clone is reported for some rows only, either as once, few or many, or as a class for expanded clones.

TRBJ2-1,TRBV3-1,TRBD1,few,CASSQPGTGGLSSYNEQFF,TGTGCCAGCAGCCAACCCGGGACAGGGGGGTTGAGCTCCTACAATGAGCAGTTCTTC
TRBJ2-7,TRBV3-1,TRBD2,few,CASSQDYGGLAAAYEQYF,TGTGCCAGCAGCCAAGATTACGGAGGACTAGCGGCGGCCTACGAGCAGTACTTC
TRBJ2-7,TRBV2,TRBD2,many,CASSEEGTSIHEQYF,TGTGCCAGCAGTGAGGAGGGGACTAGCATTCACGAGCAGTACTTC
TRBJ1-4,TRBV7-9,NA,few,CASSLAQGTNEKLFF,TGTGCCAGCAGCTTAGCGCAGGGAACTAATGAAAAACTGTTTTTT
TRBJ1-2,TRBV6-2/TRBV6-3,NA,many,CASSYPGTRNYGYTF,TGTGCCAGCAGTTACCCCGGGACACGGAACTATGGCTACACCTTC
TRBJ2-3,TRBV6-1,NA,NA,CASRSDWQPDTQYF,TGTGCCAGCAGATCTGATTGGCAGCCAGATACGCAGTATTTT
TRBJ1-1,TRBV6-2/TRBV6-3,TRBD1,NA,CASSQTGGAGSEAFF,TGTGCCAGCAGTCAAACAGGGGGCGCGGGGTCGGAAGCTTTCTTT
TRBJ2-1,TRBV6-6,TRBD2,many,CASSYLKRETHNEQFF,TGTGCCAGCAGTTACCTCAAGCGGGAGACCCACAATGAGCAGTTCTTC
TRBJ1-1,TRBV11-2,NA,NA,CASSFPQANTEAFF,TGTGCCAGCAGCTTCCCGCAGGCTAACACTGAAGCTTTCTTT
TRBJ2-7,TRBV20-1,TRBD2,many,CSANAGTSGSYEQYF,TGCAGTGCTAACGCCGGGACTAGCGGGAGTTACGAGCAGTACTTC
TRBJ1-5,TRBV12-3/TRBV12-4,TRBD1,many,CASSDREGSNQPQHF,TGTGCCAGCAGCGACAGGGAAGGTAGCAATCAGCCCCAGCATTTT
TRBJ1-1,TRBV29-1,NA,many,CSVGGVTEAFF,TGCAGCGTTGGAGGGGTCACTGAAGCTTTCTTT
TRBJ2-3,TRBV5-1,TRBD2,NA,CASRLAGERTDTQYF,TGCGCCAGCAGGTTAGCGGGGGAGAGAACAGATACGCAGTATTTT
TRBJ2-3,TRBV3-1,TRBD1,NA,CASSQVGGQGLSDTQYF,TGTGCCAGCAGCCAAGTTGGGGGACAGGGTTTGTCAGATACGCAGTATTTT
TRBJ2-3,TRBV10-3,NA,many,CAISPLADTQYF,TGTGCCATCAGCCCGTTGGCAGATACGCAGTATTTT
TRBJ2-4,TRBV20-1,NA,NA,CSASQLAKNIQYF,TGCAGTGCTTCCCAACTAGCCAAAAACATTCAGTACTTC
TRBJ2-1,TRBV6-5,NA,many,CASSYAGYNEQFF,TGTGCCAGCAGTTACGCGGGCTACAATGAGCAGTTCTTC
TRBJ1-4,TRBV29-1,NA,NA,CSAITTGRGNEKLFF,TGCAGCGCTATAACCACAGGGCGAGGGAATGAAAAACTGTTTTTT
TRBJ2-3,TRBV29-1,NA,many,CSSSLTGFTDTQYF,TGCAGTTCCTCACTTACGGGGTTCACAGATACGCAGTATTTT
TRBJ1-1,TRBV6-1,NA,NA,CASSHPGQDGTEAFF,TGTGCCAGCAGCCACCCCGGTCAAGATGGCACTGAAGCTTTCTTT
TRBJ2-3,TRBV7-6,TRBD1,NA,CASSPTLGTATDTQYF,TGTGCCAGCAGCCCGACCCTCGGGACAGCCACAGATACGCAGTATTTT
TRBJ2-5,TRBV6-5,TRBD2,many,CASSYGLSGRAVETQYF,TGTGCCAGCAGTTACGGCCTTAGCGGGAGGGCCGTAGAGACCCAGTACTTC
TRBJ1-6,TRBV27,NA,many,CASKQANSPLHF,TGTGCCAGTAAACAGGCTAATTCACCCCTCCACTTT
TRBJ2-5,TRBV7-9,NA,many,CASSLTGVRETQYF,TGTGCCAGCAGCTTAACGGGAGTGCGAGAGACCCAGTACTTC
TRBJ1-2,TRBV5-4,TRBD1,NA,CASSVRQGSGYGYTF,TGTGCCAGCAGCGTCAGACAGGGGTCCGGCTATGGCTACACCTTC
TRBJ2-5,TRBV19,TRBD1,few,CASSTGTGGGETQYF,TGTGCCAGTAGTACCGGGACAGGGGGCGGAGAGACCCAGTACTTC
TRBJ2-2,TRBV7-9,TRBD1,few,CASSRLFQTGAGELFF,TGTGCCAGCAGCCGACTCTTCCAAACAGGGGCCGGGGAGCTGTTTTTT
TRBJ2-2,TRBV28,NA,NA,CASSTLIQETNTGELFF,TGTGCCAGCAGCACACTAATACAGGAGACGAACACCGGGGAGCTGTTTTTT
TRBJ2-1,TRBV11-2,TRBD2,many,CASSLDRTSGRNEQFF,TGTGCCAGCAGCTTAGATCGCACTAGCGGGAGGAATGAGCAGTTCTTC
TRBJ1-5,TRBV19,NA,few,CASSIGSRELQPQHF,TGTGCCAGTAGTATAGGTTCAAGGGAACTCCAGCCCCAGCATTTT
TRBJ1-1,TRBV10-2,TRBD1,NA,CASSDPDRAMNTEAFF,TGCGCCAGCAGTGATCCGGACAGGGCCATGAACACTGAAGCTTTCTTT
TRBJ2-3,TRBV20-1,NA,many,CSARTGIPTDTQYF,TGCAGTGCCCGAACCGGGATCCCCACAGATACGCAGTATTTT
TRBJ1-1,TRBV7-2,NA,few,CASSLSQEETEAFF,TGTGCCAGCAGCTTAAGTCAGGAGGAGACTGAAGCTTTCTTT
TRBJ2-7,TRBV28,TRBD1,NA,CASLDRGTYEQYF,TGTGCCAGCCTGGACAGGGGGACCTACGAGCAGTACTTC
TRBJ1-1,TRBV19,TRBD1,many,CASSIGQGMRTEAFF,TGTGCCAGTAGTATCGGACAGGGGATGAGAACTGAAGCTTTCTTT
TRBJ2-2,TRBV7-3,NA,few,CASSLTGYSGGELFF,TGTGCCAGCAGCTTAACGGGCTACAGTGGCGGGGAGCTGTTTTTT
TRBJ2-5,TRBV24-1,TRBD1,NA,CATSDAGGETQYF,TGTGCCACCAGTGATGCAGGGGGCGAAACCCAGTACTTC
TRBJ2-7,TRBV28,TRBD1,NA,CASSLVVQGAYEQYF,TGTGCCAGCAGTTTAGTTGTGCAGGGGGCTTACGAGCAGTACTTC
TRBJ2-7,TRBV2,NA,many,CASSPSRTYEQYF,TGTGCCAGCAGCCCATCTCGGACCTACGAGCAGTACTTC
TRBJ2-7,TRBV12-3/TRBV12-4,NA,many,CASSLGGEQYF,TGTGCCAGCAGCCTAGGAGGCGAGCAGTACTTC
TRBJ2-7,TRBV4-1,NA,NA,CASSQPGLGKDEQYF,TGCGCCAGCAGCCAACCAGGGTTGGGAAAGGACGAGCAGTACTTC
TRBJ2-1,TRBV19,NA,NA,CASSIAQGRYNEQFF,TGTGCCAGTAGTATAGCTCAGGGCCGGTACAATGAGCAGTTCTTC
TRBJ2-1,TRBV6-6,NA,NA,CASSYSKGSEYNEQFF,TGTGCCAGCAGTTACTCGAAGGGTAGCGAGTACAATGAGCAGTTCTTC
TRBJ1-1,TRBV11-2,NA,NA,CASSSEGAFF,TGTGCCAGCAGCTCCGAAGGAGCTTTCTTT
TRBJ2-3,TRBV30,NA,many,CAWTGPSTDTQYF,TGTGCCTGGACGGGGCCTTCCACAGATACGCAGTATTTT
TRBJ1-3,TRBV28,TRBD1,many,CASSLGQLNSGNTIYF,TGTGCCAGCAGTTTGGGACAGTTGAACTCTGGAAACACCATATATTTT
TRBJ2-3,TRBV27,NA,many,CASSLRGRVRTDTQYF,TGTGCCAGCAGTTTAAGGGGGAGGGTTAGGACAGATACGCAGTATTTT
TRBJ2-1,TRBV28,NA,many,CASSLGTGQNNEQFF,TGTGCCAGCAGTTTAGGAACAGGGCAAAACAATGAGCAGTTCTTC
TRBJ1-2,TRBV7-8,NA,few,CASSERNNDGYTF,TGTGCCAGCAGCGAGCGGAATAACGATGGCTACACCTTC
TRBJ1-1,TRBV12-3/TRBV12-4,NA,many,CASSPPQRNTEAFF,TGTGCCAGCAGCCCCCCCCAAAGGAACACTGAAGCTTTCTTT
TRBJ2-3,TRBV6-1,NA,many,CASTLRGSGYSDTQYF,TGTGCCAGCACCCTCCGGGGGAGCGGGTATTCAGATACGCAGTATTTT
TRBJ2-7,TRBV11-2,NA,many,CASSPGLIASYEQYF,TGTGCCAGCAGCCCGGGACTGATTGCCTCCTACGAGCAGTACTTC
TRBJ1-3,TRBV28,TRBD1,many,CASTIGQGAYTIYF,TGTGCCAGCACAATTGGACAGGGGGCTTACACCATATATTTT